This T cell receptor (beta chain) was observed in a study of graft-versus-host responses after intestinal transplantation. Findings and caveats of the study: Recipient marrow contained GvH clones, some of which appeared first in ileum or blood.

Assay used: immunoSEQ multiplex PCR; TCRdb lists only in-frame clones, some missing. The table has more than 95,000 clones, roughly nine tenths seen once; the top ten hold approximately 0.97%. In regard to this clone: Its antigen is still unknown.

The sample here was unstimulated CD4+ T cells sorted from spleen or lymph node cells, taken before intestinal transplant. The clonotype comes from a human donor who received an intestinal transplant.

CDR3 in amino acids: CASTSGSLYNEQFF. The CDR3 nucleotides read TGTGCCAGCACTAGCGGGAGCCTCTACAATGAGCAGTTCTTC. The chain recombines TRBV11-1 with TRBJ2-1, with 10 bases fitting TRBD2. This CDR3 comprises 14 residues. Looked up from germline, CDR1 is SGHAT and CDR2 is FQDESV (reference sequence). V shed 7 bases, J shed 3 bases, and the junction held 3 bases outside the gene matches.